A selection of T cell receptor beta chains follows, all from one sample in a study of vaccination and CD4 T cells after COVID-19. Their antigens remain unidentified. TCRdb itself ran the PCR reads through MiXCR, one entry per CDR3 protein. The table has some 18,000 distinct CDR3 sequences, more than 50% seen once. Sequenced input: CD4+ T cells from blood, cultured in vitro. The receptors were sampled from a human donor who had recovered from COVID-19. Each CDR3 is given with its conserved first and last residue. A D gene is named only where the DNA matches it firmly. Only part of the rows carry a size: once, few, many, or a class if the clone is expanded.

clone size: once
J gene: TRBJ1-6
CDR3 length: 17
V gene: TRBV20-1
D gene: TRBD1
CDR3 DNA: TGCAGTGCTAGAGTCCTTACGCCTCGGACAGGGGTTTCACCCCTCCACTTT
CDR3 protein: CSARVLTPRTGVSPLHF

clone size: few
J gene: TRBJ1-1
CDR3 length: 14
V gene: TRBV6-1
D gene: NA
CDR3 DNA: TGTGCCAGCAGTGCCGCAGGCTTCGGCACTGAAGCTTTCTTT
CDR3 protein: CASSAAGFGTEAFF

clone size: NA
J gene: TRBJ1-1
CDR3 length: 11
V gene: TRBV6-5
D gene: NA
CDR3 DNA: TGTGCCAGCAGTTGGAGGGGAAGGGCTTTCTTT
CDR3 protein: CASSWRGRAFF

clone size: NA
J gene: TRBJ2-2
CDR3 length: 14
V gene: TRBV20-1
D gene: NA
CDR3 DNA: TGCAGTGCTAGGGCCCTCCAGGGCACCGGGGAGCTGTTTTTT
CDR3 protein: CSARALQGTGELFF

clone size: NA
J gene: TRBJ2-7
CDR3 length: 15
V gene: TRBV6-2/TRBV6-3
D gene: TRBD1
CDR3 DNA: TGTGCCAGCAGTTTCAGGACAGGGGGGACCTACGAGCAGTACTTC
CDR3 protein: CASSFRTGGTYEQYF

clone size: NA
J gene: TRBJ2-5
CDR3 length: 15
V gene: TRBV11-2
D gene: TRBD2
CDR3 DNA: TGTGCCAGCAAGCGGCTAGCGGGACGTCTAGAGACCCAGTACTTC
CDR3 protein: CASKRLAGRLETQYF

clone size: NA
J gene: TRBJ1-5
CDR3 length: 13
V gene: TRBV10-3
D gene: NA
CDR3 DNA: TGTGCCATCAGTGACCCCCCTCACGTGCCCCAGCATTTT
CDR3 protein: CAISDPPHVPQHF

clone size: NA
J gene: TRBJ1-6
CDR3 length: 13
V gene: TRBV20-1
D gene: NA
CDR3 DNA: TGCAGTGCTAGCCGAGGGCCGGACTCACCCCTCCACTTT
CDR3 protein: CSASRGPDSPLHF

clone size: NA
J gene: TRBJ2-7
CDR3 length: 13
V gene: TRBV23-1
D gene: NA
CDR3 DNA: TGCGCCGGACACACTAGTCCGGACTACGAGCAGTACTTC
CDR3 protein: CAGHTSPDYEQYF

clone size: NA
J gene: TRBJ2-5
CDR3 length: 12
V gene: TRBV20-1
D gene: NA
CDR3 DNA: TGCAGTGCTAGAGAGTATGCGGAGACCCAGTACTTC
CDR3 protein: CSAREYAETQYF

clone size: few
J gene: TRBJ2-6
CDR3 length: 15
V gene: TRBV7-9
D gene: NA
CDR3 DNA: TGTGCCAGCAGCTTAGCCCACTCTGGGGCCAACGTCCTGACTTTC
CDR3 protein: CASSLAHSGANVLTF

clone size: NA
J gene: TRBJ1-4
CDR3 length: 14
V gene: TRBV5-8
D gene: NA
CDR3 DNA: TGTGCCAGCAGCTTGGGACAGGAGGTTGAAAAACTGTTTTTT
CDR3 protein: CASSLGQEVEKLFF

clone size: NA
J gene: TRBJ2-1
CDR3 length: 14
V gene: TRBV7-9
D gene: NA
CDR3 DNA: TGTGCCAGCAGCTCCTCGGGAGCTCGGGATGAGCAGTTCTTC
CDR3 protein: CASSSSGARDEQFF

clone size: once
J gene: TRBJ1-1
CDR3 length: 13
V gene: TRBV7-2
D gene: NA
CDR3 DNA: TGTGCCAGCAGCTTAGTAGAGAACACTGAAGCTTTCTTT
CDR3 protein: CASSLVENTEAFF

clone size: NA
J gene: TRBJ1-1
CDR3 length: 15
V gene: TRBV3-1
D gene: NA
CDR3 DNA: TGTGCCAGCAGCCCCCAACCAGGAGGAAGCACTGAAGCTTTCTTT
CDR3 protein: CASSPQPGGSTEAFF

clone size: NA
J gene: TRBJ1-6
CDR3 length: 15
V gene: TRBV5-4
D gene: TRBD1
CDR3 DNA: TGTGCCAGCAGCCCCCGACAGGGGGCTTATTCACCCCTCCACTTT
CDR3 protein: CASSPRQGAYSPLHF

clone size: NA
J gene: TRBJ2-3
CDR3 length: 16
V gene: TRBV2
D gene: TRBD1
CDR3 DNA: TGTGCCAGCACCGCCCTGGGGACAGGGGTCACAGATACGCAGTATTTT
CDR3 protein: CASTALGTGVTDTQYF

clone size: NA
J gene: TRBJ1-5
CDR3 length: 13
V gene: TRBV28
D gene: NA
CDR3 DNA: TGTGCCAGCAGTTATCCGGACCGTCAGCCCCAGCATTTT
CDR3 protein: CASSYPDRQPQHF

clone size: NA
J gene: TRBJ1-1
CDR3 length: 14
V gene: TRBV2
D gene: NA
CDR3 DNA: TGTGCCAGCGAAATATTATCCGGGACGACTGAAGCTTTCTTT
CDR3 protein: CASEILSGTTEAFF

clone size: NA
J gene: TRBJ1-2
CDR3 length: 15
V gene: TRBV11-2
D gene: NA
CDR3 DNA: TGTGCCAGCAGCTTAGTTGGGGATTTAGGCTATGGCTACACCTTC
CDR3 protein: CASSLVGDLGYGYTF

clone size: NA
J gene: TRBJ2-5
CDR3 length: 12
V gene: TRBV20-1
D gene: NA
CDR3 DNA: TGCAGTGCTCCGGGAGAGGACGGGACCCAGTACTTC
CDR3 protein: CSAPGEDGTQYF